The clone carrying this TCR beta chain occurred once. The CDR3 length is 15 residues. V gave up 5 bases and J gave up 8 bases, with 21 bases separating them. Germline assignment: CDR1 SEHNR and CDR2 FQNEAQ (reference sequence). This record belongs to a study of patients and donors after allogeneic stem cell transplantation. A single record per CDR3 protein comes from TCRdb applying MiXCR to the RT-PCR reads. The data contain 90,000 to 120,000 distinct CDR3 sequences, roughly 37% of them singletons. The rearrangement joins TRBV7-9 to TRBJ1-2; maybe TRBD1 (5 bases). This receptor was taken from a human donor who was either an allogeneic HSCT recipient or a stem cell or donor lymphocyte infusion donor (not recorded which). It is not recorded whose cells these are; they may come from a transplant donor. Sequenced: blood, either unsorted or a sorted T cell fraction (not recorded which). The CDR3 here is CASSARDRTGEGYTF. CDR3 DNA sequence: TGTGCCAGCAGCGCCCGGGACCGGACTGGGGAGGGCTACACCTTC.